These 18 T cell receptor beta chains originate from one sample sequenced in a study of shared clonotypes between healthy human individuals. Repertoires were generated with immunoSEQ multiplex PCR, while TCRdb's copy carries only in-frame clones and drops some. The sample records under 1,100,000 clones, under 80% being singletons. The specimen sequenced was memory CD4+ T cells sorted from blood. Subset here: CD45RA-negative fraction. The receptors stem from a man between 18 and 35 years old in good health.

This chain links TRBV4-1 with TRBJ2-1; the D is unclear. Germline lookup yields CDR1 MGHRA and CDR2 YSYEKL. The CDR3 consists of 16 residues. Trimming cost V 4 bases and J 0 bases, with 13 bases left between them. The CDR3 DNA reads TGCGCCAGCAGCCCCCTGAAAGGGCCCTCCTACAATGAGCAGTTCTTC. Protein product: CASSPLKGPSYNEQFF.

This clone has only a few counts. The V gene is TRBV9, the J gene TRBJ1-1; the D is unclear. V was cut by 4 bases and J by 0 bases, with 13 bases left in between. The length of the CDR3 is 15 residues. Germline V gene lookup returns CDR1 SGDLS and CDR2 YYNGEE. CDR3 sequence (DNA): TGTGCCAGCAGCTTCAGGTCCCAAATGAACACTGAAGCTTTCTTT. Its translation: CASSFRSQMNTEAFF.

The chain couples TRBV11-2 to TRBJ1-1; a possible D gene is TRBD1 (5 bases). The CDR3 contains 12 residues. Germline CDR1 is SGHAT and CDR2 is FQNNGV. With 1 base removed from V and 8 bases from J, the gap between germline ends came to 8 bases. The CDR3 spells CASSLAGWEAFF. The DNA of the CDR3 is TGTGCCAGCAGCTTAGCAGGGTGGGAAGCTTTCTTT.

In this sample, this clone turned up once. CDR3 in amino acids: CASSSTSTGGRGYTF. CDR3 in DNA: TGCGCCAGCAGCTCCACATCGACAGGGGGCCGTGGCTACACCTTC. The chain links TRBV5-1 to TRBJ1-2; 10 bases fit TRBD1. The CDR3 covers 15 residues. CDR1 SGHRS and CDR2 YFSETQ come from the germline V gene. Unmatched junction bases numbered 9, after V lost 3 bases and J lost 7 bases. The entire variable domain, with the rest obtained from reference TRBV5-1 and TRBJ1-2, is as follows: KAGVTQTPRYLIKTRGQQVTLSCSPISGHRSVSWYQQTPGQGLQFLFEYFSETQRNKGNFPGRFSGRQFSNSRSEMNVSTLELGDSALYLCASSSTSTGGRGYTFGSGTRLTVV.

The genes are TRBV19 and TRBJ2-6; 8 positions match TRBD1. The CDR3 is made up of 17 amino acids. Germline lookup yields CDR1 LNHDA and CDR2 SQIVND (reference sequence). Trimming took 3 bases from V and 4 from J; bases not matched to a gene: 8. Written as DNA, the CDR3 is TGTGCCAGTAGTATTGACAGGGGCGTCCCCGGGGCCAACGTCCTGACTTTC. It yields the protein CASSIDRGVPGANVLTF.

The chain joins TRBV7-2 to TRBJ1-2, with 7 positions matching TRBD1. The junction had 9 bases not matched to a gene; V was cut back by 5 bases and J by 3 bases. CDR3 length equals 15 residues. CDR1 SGHTA and CDR2 FQGNSA come from the germline V gene. The CDR3 coding sequence is TGTGCCAGCAGCGCCGACAGGGTCTCATACTATGGCTACACCTTC. Protein: CASSADRVSYYGYTF.

This clone was observed a single time. The rearrangement joins TRBV7-9 to TRBJ2-3, with D maybe TRBD1 (6 bases). CDR1 is SEHNR, CDR2 FQNEAQ, per germline (reference sequence). The CDR3 is 11 residues long. V was shortened by 2 bases and J by 14 bases, with 11 bases between the two germline ends. CDR3 region: CASSLNRDTYF. The DNA for the CDR3 is TGTGCCAGCAGCTTAAACCGGGACACGTATTTT.

This chain links TRBV20-1 with TRBJ1-4; D is unclear. The CDR3 is 11 amino acids. Germline V CDR1 and CDR2: DFQATT, SNEGSKA (reference sequence). Trimming stripped 5 bases from V and 10 bases from J, with 11 bases between. CDR3 sequence (DNA): TGCAGTGCTCCTCATAAGGGAAAACTGTTTTTT. Translating gives CSAPHKGKLFF.

The chain links TRBV7-2 to TRBJ2-3; 8 bases align to TRBD2. Germline trimming cut 4 bases from V and 2 bases from J; bases unmatched to any gene: 8. Germline V gene data show CDR1 as SGHTA and CDR2 as FQGNSA. This CDR3 is 16 amino acids long. CDR3 coding DNA: TGTGCCAGCAGCTGGGGTCCTAGCGGGCTCACAGATACGCAGTATTTT. Its protein is CASSWGPSGLTDTQYF.

Only a few counts were recorded for this clone. This rearrangement joins TRBV28 to TRBJ1-5, with D uncertain. This CDR3 has 13 amino acids. Germline CDR1 is MDHEN and CDR2 is SYDVKM. Trimming pared 6 bases from V and 5 bases from J, leaving 11 bases between. CDR3 nucleotide sequence: TGTGCCAGCAGACCACTGAACGATCAGCCCCAGCATTTT. Residues: CASRPLNDQPQHF.

The rearrangement links TRBV11-2 to TRBJ2-1; 12 nucleotides align to TRBD2. V shed 2 bases, J shed 1 base, and the junction held 6 bases outside the gene matches. This CDR3 is built from 18 residues. The germline gives CDR1 SGHAT, CDR2 FQNNGV. In DNA, the CDR3 is TGTGCCAGCAGCTTAAAGCCACTAGCGGGAGGATCCTACAATGAGCAGTTCTTC. This encodes CASSLKPLAGGSYNEQFF.

The chain employs TRBV5-4 and TRBJ1-3; D is possibly TRBD1 (5 bases). CDR1 is SGHNT and CDR2 is YYREEE in the germline V gene (reference sequence). Trimming took 0 bases from V and 0 from J, leaving 10 bases between them. The CDR3 has 16 residues. The CDR3 DNA reads TGTGCCAGCAGCTTGGGGGACCGAGTCTCTGGAAACACCATATATTTT. This encodes CASSLGDRVSGNTIYF.

This clone was counted once. The chain couples TRBV10-3 to TRBJ1-5, with a weak D call TRBD1 (5 bases). This CDR3 is built from 14 residues. With 5 bases removed from V and 4 bases from J, the gap between germline ends came to 12 bases. Germline loops: CDR1 ENHRY, CDR2 SYGVKD. The CDR3 DNA follows: TGTGCCATCAGTTTGGACAACTCAAATCAGCCCCAGCATTTT. It is translated as CAISLDNSNQPQHF.

The chain carries TRBV18 and TRBJ1-3, with D unresolved. V was clipped by 2 bases and J by 0 bases, with 8 bases between them. This CDR3 region has 15 residues. Germline CDR1 is KGHSH and CDR2 is LQKENI. The CDR3 sequence: CASSPVQGSGNTIYF. The CDR3 bases are TGTGCCAGCTCACCAGTCCAAGGCTCTGGAAACACCATATATTTT.

The CDR3 sequence: CASSPGTQGYGYTF. CDR3 in DNA: TGTGCCAGCTCACCCGGGACCCAGGGATATGGCTACACCTTC. This sequence joins TRBV18 and TRBJ1-2, with D possibly being TRBD1 (5 bases). The V gene's germline CDR1 is KGHSH and CDR2 LQKENI. This CDR3 has 14 residues. With 3 bases removed from V and 5 bases from J, the gap between germline ends came to 13 bases.

This clone occurred once. This chain links TRBV10-2 with TRBJ2-3, with D perhaps matching TRBD1 (5 bases). The germline gives CDR1 WSHSY, CDR2 SAAADI. Trimming cost V 3 bases and J 1 base, with 11 bases left between them. CDR3 length equals 15 residues. CDR3 coding DNA: TGCGCCAGCAGTGAATGGGGCGCGGGCACAGATACGCAGTATTTT. Its protein product is CASSEWGAGTDTQYF.

This rearrangement joins TRBV10-1 to TRBJ2-3; D call uncertain. The CDR3 has 14 residues. Germline-derived CDR1 and CDR2 are WNHNN and SYGVQD (reference sequence). V lost 2 bases, J lost 1 base, and 7 bases lay in between. The CDR3: CASSERSRTDTQYF. Written as DNA, the CDR3 is TGCGCCAGCAGTGAGAGATCTCGCACAGATACGCAGTATTTT.

The chain has TRBV12-5 and TRBJ2-5, with a tentative D call TRBD1 (6 bases). Looked up from germline, CDR1 is LGHNT and CDR2 is FRNRAP. The CDR3 is 14 residues long. V was cut by 1 base and J by 4 bases, with 10 bases left in between. CDR3 coding DNA: TGTGCTAGTGGTTTGGGGAAACAGGGAGAGACCCAGTACTTC. This translates into CASGLGKQGETQYF. Drawing the rest from reference TRBV12-5 and TRBJ2-5, the complete variable domain is DARVTQTPRHKVTEMGQEVTMRCQPILGHNTVFWYRQTMMQGLELLAYFRNRAPLDDSGMPKDRFSAEMPDATLATLKIQPSEPRDSAVYFCASGLGKQGETQYFGPGTRLLVL.